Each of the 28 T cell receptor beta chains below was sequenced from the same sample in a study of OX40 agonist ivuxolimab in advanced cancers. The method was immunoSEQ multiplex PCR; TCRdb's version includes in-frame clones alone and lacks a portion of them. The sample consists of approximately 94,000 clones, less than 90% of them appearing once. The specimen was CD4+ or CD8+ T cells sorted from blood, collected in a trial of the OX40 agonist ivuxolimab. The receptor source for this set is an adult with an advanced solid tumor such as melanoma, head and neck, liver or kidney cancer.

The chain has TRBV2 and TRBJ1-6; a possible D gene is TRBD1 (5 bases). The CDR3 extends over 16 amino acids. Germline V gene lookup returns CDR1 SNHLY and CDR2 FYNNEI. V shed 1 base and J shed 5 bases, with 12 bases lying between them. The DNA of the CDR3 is TGTGCCAGCAGTGAAGAGGCAGGGAGAAATAATTCACCCCTCCACTTT. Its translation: CASSEEAGRNNSPLHF.

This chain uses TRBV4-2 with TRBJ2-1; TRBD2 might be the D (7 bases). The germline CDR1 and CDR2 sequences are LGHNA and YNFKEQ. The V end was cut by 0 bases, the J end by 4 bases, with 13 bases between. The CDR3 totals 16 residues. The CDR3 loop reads CASSQDNGGAYNEQFF. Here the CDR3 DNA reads TGTGCCAGCAGCCAAGATAATGGGGGGGCTTACAATGAGCAGTTCTTC.

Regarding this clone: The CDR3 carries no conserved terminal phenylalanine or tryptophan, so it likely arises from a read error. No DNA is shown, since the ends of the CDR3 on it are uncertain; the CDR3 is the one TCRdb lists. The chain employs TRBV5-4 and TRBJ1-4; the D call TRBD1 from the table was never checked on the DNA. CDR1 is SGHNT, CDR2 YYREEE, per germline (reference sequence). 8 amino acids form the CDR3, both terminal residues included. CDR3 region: CASTRKTV.

The CDR3 nucleotides read TGTGCCAGCAGCTTAGAGGCAGGGCTTGCGGGTGGCTACACCTTC. Residues: CASSLEAGLAGGYTF. The rearrangement uses TRBV7-9 and TRBJ1-2, with a possible D match to TRBD1 (5 bases). V was trimmed by 1 base and J by 7 bases, leaving 16 bases between them. This CDR3 comprises 15 residues. The germline V gene encodes CDR1 SEHNR and CDR2 FQNEAQ (reference sequence).

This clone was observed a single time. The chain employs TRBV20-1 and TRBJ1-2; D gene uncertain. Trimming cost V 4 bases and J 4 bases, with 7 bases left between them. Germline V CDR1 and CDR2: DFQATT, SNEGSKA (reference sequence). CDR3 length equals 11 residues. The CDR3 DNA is TGCAGTGCTACCTGGGGCTATGGCTACACCTTC. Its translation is CSATWGYGYTF.

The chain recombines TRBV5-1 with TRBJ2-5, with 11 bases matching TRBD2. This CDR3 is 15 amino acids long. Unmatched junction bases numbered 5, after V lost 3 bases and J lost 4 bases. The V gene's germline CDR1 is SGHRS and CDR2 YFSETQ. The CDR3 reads CASSYSGGASETQYF. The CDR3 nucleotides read TGCGCCAGCAGCTATAGCGGGGGGGCGTCAGAGACCCAGTACTTC.

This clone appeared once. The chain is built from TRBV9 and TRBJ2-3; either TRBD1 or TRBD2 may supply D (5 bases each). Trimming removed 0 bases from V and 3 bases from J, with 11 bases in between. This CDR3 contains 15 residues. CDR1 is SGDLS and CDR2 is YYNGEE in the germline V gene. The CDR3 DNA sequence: TGTGCCAGCAGCGTAGTGGGGGAAGGGACAGATACGCAGTATTTT. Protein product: CASSVVGEGTDTQYF.

CDR3 in amino acids: CASSPGLAGPTGELFF. CDR3 in DNA: TGCGCCAGCAGCCCGGGACTAGCGGGACCCACCGGGGAGCTGTTTTTT. The chain recombines TRBV5-1 with TRBJ2-2; 13 bases map to TRBD2. The V and J ends lost 4 bases and 4 bases, in that order; junction bases with no gene match: 4. Germline CDR1 is SGHRS and CDR2 is YFSETQ. The CDR3 is made up of 16 amino acids.

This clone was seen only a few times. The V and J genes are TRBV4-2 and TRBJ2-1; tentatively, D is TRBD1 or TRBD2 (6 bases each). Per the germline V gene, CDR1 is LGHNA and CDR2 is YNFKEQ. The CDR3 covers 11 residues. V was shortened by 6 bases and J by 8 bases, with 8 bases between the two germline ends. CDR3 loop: CASRRGDEQFF. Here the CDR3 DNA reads TGTGCCAGCAGGAGGGGGGATGAGCAGTTCTTC.

This chain's CDR3 is CASKRSGTANTEAFF. The CDR3 DNA is TGTGCCAGTAAACGTTCCGGGACAGCGAACACTGAAGCTTTCTTT. This chain joins TRBV19 and TRBJ1-1; 7 positions match TRBD1. Germline V gene sequence: CDR1 LNHDA, CDR2 SQIVND (reference sequence). The V segment lost 7 bases and the J segment 1 base; nucleotides outside the gene matches: 9. CDR3 length: 15 amino acids.

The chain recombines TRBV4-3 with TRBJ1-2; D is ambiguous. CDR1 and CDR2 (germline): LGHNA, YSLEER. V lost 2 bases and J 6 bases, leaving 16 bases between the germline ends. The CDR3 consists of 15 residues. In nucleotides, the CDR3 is TGCGCCAGCAGCCAAACTACAGCCCCGACGGATGGCTACACCTTC. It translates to CASSQTTAPTDGYTF.

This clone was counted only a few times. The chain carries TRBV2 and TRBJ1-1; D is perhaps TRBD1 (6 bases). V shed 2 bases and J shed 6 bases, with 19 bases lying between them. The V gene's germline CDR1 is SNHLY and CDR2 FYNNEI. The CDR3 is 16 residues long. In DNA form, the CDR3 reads TGTGCCAGCAGTGAAAGTCGGGTCTCCGGGGGCGCTGAAGCTTTCTTT. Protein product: CASSESRVSGGAEAFF.

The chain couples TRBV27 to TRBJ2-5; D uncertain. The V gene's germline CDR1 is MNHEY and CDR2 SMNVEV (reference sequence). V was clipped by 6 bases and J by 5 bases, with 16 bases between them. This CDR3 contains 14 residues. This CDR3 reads CASSRPGLGETQYF. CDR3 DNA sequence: TGTGCCAGCAGCCGCCCGGGCCTGGGGGAGACCCAGTACTTC.

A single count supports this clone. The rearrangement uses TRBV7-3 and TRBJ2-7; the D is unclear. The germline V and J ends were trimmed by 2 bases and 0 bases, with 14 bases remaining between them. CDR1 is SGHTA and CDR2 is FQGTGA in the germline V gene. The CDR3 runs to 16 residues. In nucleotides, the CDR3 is TGTGCCAGCAGCTTAGTTCAGCTATCAAGCTCCTACGAGCAGTACTTC. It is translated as CASSLVQLSSSYEQYF.

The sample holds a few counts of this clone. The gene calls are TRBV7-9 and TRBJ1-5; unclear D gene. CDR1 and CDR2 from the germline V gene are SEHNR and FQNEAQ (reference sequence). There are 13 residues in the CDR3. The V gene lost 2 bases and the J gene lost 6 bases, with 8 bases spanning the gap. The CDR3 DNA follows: TGTGCCAGCAGCTTATCTACGCTTCAGCCCCAGCATTTT. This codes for CASSLSTLQPQHF.

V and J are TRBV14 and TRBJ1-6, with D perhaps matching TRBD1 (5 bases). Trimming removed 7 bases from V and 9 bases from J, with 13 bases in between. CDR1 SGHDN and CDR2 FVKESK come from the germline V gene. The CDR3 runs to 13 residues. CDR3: CASNPFQGSPLHF. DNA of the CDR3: TGTGCCAGCAACCCGTTCCAGGGTTCACCCCTCCACTTT. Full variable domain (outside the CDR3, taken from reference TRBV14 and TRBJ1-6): EAGVTQFPSHSVIEKGQTVTLRCDPISGHDNLYWYRRVMGKEIKFLLHFVKESKQDESGMPNNRFLAERTGGTYSTLKVQPAELEDSGVYFCASNPFQGSPLHFGNGTRLTVT.

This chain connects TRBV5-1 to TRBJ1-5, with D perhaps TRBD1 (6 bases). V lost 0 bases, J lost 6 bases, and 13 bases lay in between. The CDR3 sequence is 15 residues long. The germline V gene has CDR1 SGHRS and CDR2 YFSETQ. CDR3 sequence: CASSLGAGESQPQHF. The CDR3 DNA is TGCGCCAGCAGCTTGGGTGCAGGGGAGAGTCAGCCCCAGCATTTT.

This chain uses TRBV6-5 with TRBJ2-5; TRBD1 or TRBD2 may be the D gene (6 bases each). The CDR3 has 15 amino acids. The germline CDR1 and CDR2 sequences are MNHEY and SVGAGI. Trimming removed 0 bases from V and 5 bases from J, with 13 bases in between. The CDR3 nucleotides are TGTGCCAGCAGTTACTCGTTCGGGGGCTTGGAGACCCAGTACTTC. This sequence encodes CASSYSFGGLETQYF.

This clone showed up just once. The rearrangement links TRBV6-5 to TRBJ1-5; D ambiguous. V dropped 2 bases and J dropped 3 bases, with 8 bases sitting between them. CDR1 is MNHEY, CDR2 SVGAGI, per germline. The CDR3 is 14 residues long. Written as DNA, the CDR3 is TGTGCCAGCAGTTACGGCCGAGCCAATCAGCCCCAGCATTTT. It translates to CASSYGRANQPQHF.

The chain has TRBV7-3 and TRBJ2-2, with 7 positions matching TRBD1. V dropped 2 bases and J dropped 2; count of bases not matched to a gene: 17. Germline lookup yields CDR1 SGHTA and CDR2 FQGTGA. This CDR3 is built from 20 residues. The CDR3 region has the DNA TGTGCCAGCAGCTTAGCCCCCCCCGGGACAGTCGAAGACAACACCGGGGAGCTGTTTTTT. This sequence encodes CASSLAPPGTVEDNTGELFF. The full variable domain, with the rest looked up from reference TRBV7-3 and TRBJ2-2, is GAGVSQTPSNKVTEKGKYVELRCDPISGHTALYWYRQSLGQGPEFLIYFQGTGAADDSGLPNDRFFAVRPEGSVSTLKIQRTERGDSAVYLCASSLAPPGTVEDNTGELFFGEGSRLTVL.

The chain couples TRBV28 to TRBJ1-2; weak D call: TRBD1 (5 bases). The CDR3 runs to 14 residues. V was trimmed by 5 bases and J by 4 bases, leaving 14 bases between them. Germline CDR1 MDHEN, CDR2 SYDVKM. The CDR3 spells CASSLPQGTYGYTF. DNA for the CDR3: TGTGCCAGCAGTCTCCCTCAGGGAACCTATGGCTACACCTTC.

The CDR3: CASSYSTGTMQFF. DNA for the CDR3: TGTGCCAGCAGTTACTCTACGGGGACTATGCAGTTCTTC. The chain uses TRBV6-6 and TRBJ2-1; 7 nucleotides agree with TRBD2. The V segment lost 0 bases and the J segment 12 bases; nucleotides outside the gene matches: 5. The germline CDR1 and CDR2 sequences are MNHNY and SVGAGI (reference sequence). The CDR3 contains 13 residues.

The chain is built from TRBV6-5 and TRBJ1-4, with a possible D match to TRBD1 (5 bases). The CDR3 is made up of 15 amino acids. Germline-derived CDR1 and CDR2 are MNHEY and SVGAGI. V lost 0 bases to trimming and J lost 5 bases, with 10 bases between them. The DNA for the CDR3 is TGTGCCAGCAGTTACTCTGGGACGCTGAATGAAAAACTGTTTTTT. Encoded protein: CASSYSGTLNEKLFF.

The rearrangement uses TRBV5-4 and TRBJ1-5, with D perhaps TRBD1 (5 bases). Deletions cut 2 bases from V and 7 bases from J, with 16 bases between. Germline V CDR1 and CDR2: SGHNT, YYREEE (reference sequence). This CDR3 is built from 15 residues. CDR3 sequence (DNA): TGTGCCAGCAGCTTCTCAGGGAATCCAGGGCAGCCCCAGCATTTT. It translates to CASSFSGNPGQPQHF.

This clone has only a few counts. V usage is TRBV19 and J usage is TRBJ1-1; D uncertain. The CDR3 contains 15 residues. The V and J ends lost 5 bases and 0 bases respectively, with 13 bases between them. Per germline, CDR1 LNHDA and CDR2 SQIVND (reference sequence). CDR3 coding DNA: TGTGCCAGTAGTCTCCAAGCCCTGCTGAACACTGAAGCTTTCTTT. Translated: CASSLQALLNTEAFF.

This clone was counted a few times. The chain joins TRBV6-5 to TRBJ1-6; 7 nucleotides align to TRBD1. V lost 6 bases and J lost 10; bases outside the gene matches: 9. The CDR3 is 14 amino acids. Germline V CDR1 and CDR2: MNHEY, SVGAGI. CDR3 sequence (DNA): TGTGCCAGCAGAACGGGGACAGTGCACTCACCCCTCCACTTT. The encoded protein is CASRTGTVHSPLHF.

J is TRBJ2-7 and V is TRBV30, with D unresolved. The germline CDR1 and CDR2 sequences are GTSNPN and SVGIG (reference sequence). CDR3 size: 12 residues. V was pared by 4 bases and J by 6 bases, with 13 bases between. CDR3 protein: CAWTPKRSEQYF. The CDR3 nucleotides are TGTGCCTGGACCCCCAAAAGAAGCGAGCAGTACTTC.

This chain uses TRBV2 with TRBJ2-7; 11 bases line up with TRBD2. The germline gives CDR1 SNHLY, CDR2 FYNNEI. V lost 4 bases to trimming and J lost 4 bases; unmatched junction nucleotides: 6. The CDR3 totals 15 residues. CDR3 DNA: TGTGCCAGCAGTGGTGGACTAGCGGGCCTTTACGAGCAGTACGTC. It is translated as CASSGGLAGLYEQYV.